These 25 T cell receptor beta chains were all obtained from the same sample, sequenced in a study of T cell responses to AZD1222 COVID-19 vaccine. The protocol was immunoSEQ multiplex PCR, while the TCRdb copy is restricted to in-frame clones and leaves out a portion. This sample has approximately 90,000 clones, with 80% to 90% found just once. Sequenced here: peripheral blood, sampled on day 0 of AZD1222 vaccination. Receptors were obtained from an adult in good health.

The genes are TRBV5-1 and TRBJ2-7; maybe TRBD2 (6 bases). The CDR3 extends over 15 amino acids. Trimming took off 0 bases at V and 6 bases at J, with 16 bases between the two ends. Germline CDR1 is SGHRS and CDR2 is YFSETQ. The CDR3 DNA reads TGCGCCAGCAGCTTGGGGCAAGCGGGTAAGGCCGAGCAGTACTTC. This codes for CASSLGQAGKAEQYF.

This clone has a single count. V and J are TRBV24-1 and TRBJ2-5; 8 positions agree with TRBD2. Germline-derived CDR1 and CDR2 are KGHDR and SFDVKD. The CDR3 has 16 amino acids. Unmatched junction bases numbered 8, after V lost 4 bases and J lost 2 bases. The CDR3 region has the DNA TGTGCCACCAGTGAGCACGTAGCGGGACGGCAAGAGACCCAGTACTTC. It yields the protein CATSEHVAGRQETQYF.

This clone appeared a few times. The J gene is TRBJ1-2, the V gene TRBV15, with 9 bases identical to TRBD1. V gave up 3 bases and J gave up 2 bases; unmatched junction bases: 4. The V gene's germline CDR1 is LNHNV and CDR2 YYDKDF (reference sequence). This CDR3 comprises 15 residues. CDR3 sequence reads: CATSRGDRENYGYTF. CDR3 in DNA: TGTGCCACCAGCAGGGGGGACAGGGAGAACTATGGCTACACCTTC.

The genes are TRBV29-1 and TRBJ2-3; 9 bases map to TRBD2. The CDR3 runs 14 residues. Losses at the gene ends were 1 base for V and 2 bases for J; bases not matched to a gene: 1. The germline V gene encodes CDR1 SQVTM and CDR2 ANQGSEA. The CDR3 spells CSVEGGRATDTQYF. CDR3 nucleotides: TGCAGCGTTGAAGGCGGGAGGGCCACAGATACGCAGTATTTT.

The chain links TRBV3-1 (or the pseudogene TRBV3-2) to TRBJ1-1; no reliable D call. The CDR3 is made up of 12 amino acids. The germline CDR1 and CDR2 sequences are LGHDT and YNNKEL (reference sequence). Trimming pared 1 base from V and 6 bases from J, leaving 6 bases between. Here the CDR3 DNA reads TGTGCCAGCAGCCAAGCTTCCTCTGAAGCTTTCTTT. Translating it yields CASSQASSEAFF.

This sequence joins TRBV4-3 and TRBJ1-1; D may be TRBD1 (5 bases). Germline V gene lookup returns CDR1 LGHNA and CDR2 YSLEER. V was pared by 0 bases and J by 12 bases, with 20 bases between. The CDR3 covers 15 residues. The CDR3 coding sequence is TGCGCCAGCAGCCAAGATTTAGGGGTGGCCAGGGAGACTTTCTTT. Translating it yields CASSQDLGVARETFF.

This clone was detected only a few times. The chain links TRBV11-2 to TRBJ1-3; no firm D call. Trimming shortened V by 2 bases and J by 0 bases, and 8 bases separated the two germline ends. From germline, CDR1 is SGHAT and CDR2 FQNNGV. The CDR3 consists of 15 residues. The CDR3 DNA reads TGTGCCAGCAGCTTACTCCGGAGCTCTGGAAACACCATATATTTT. As protein: CASSLLRSSGNTIYF.

The chain links TRBV7-2 to TRBJ1-5, with a tentative D call TRBD1 (5 bases). The CDR3 sequence is 16 residues long. From germline, CDR1 is SGHTA and CDR2 FQGNSA. V lost 4 bases, J lost 0 bases, and 13 bases lay in between. The CDR3 nucleotides are TGTGCCAGCAGCTCCAGCGAGGGGAATAGCAATCAGCCCCAGCATTTT. This sequence encodes CASSSSEGNSNQPQHF.

The chain is built from TRBV7-6 and TRBJ2-5, with 8 bases that match TRBD1. Germline V gives CDR1 SGHVS, CDR2 FNYEAQ. The junction had 9 bases not matched to a gene; V was cut back by 5 bases and J by 4 bases. This CDR3 is built from 15 residues. CDR3 loop: CASSLGSTGAETQYF. CDR3 bases: TGTGCCAGCAGCCTGGGTTCGACAGGGGCAGAGACCCAGTACTTC.

CDR3 nucleotides: TGTGCCAGCCTGGGACTAGCGGGAGGTGGCGAGCAGTTCTTC. Its protein product is CASLGLAGGGEQFF. This chain links TRBV5-6 with TRBJ2-1, with 15 bases fitting TRBD2. With V trimmed by 7 bases and J by 10 bases, 6 bases remained unmatched. The CDR3 is 14 residues long. CDR1 SGHDT and CDR2 YYEEEE come from the germline V gene.

This clone appeared a few times. The V and J genes are TRBV7-3 and TRBJ2-1; TRBD2 matches 10 bases. Trimming removed 5 bases from V and 4 bases from J; junction bases left unmatched: 5. The CDR3 has 15 amino acids. Germline V CDR1 and CDR2: SGHTA, FQGTGA. CDR3 bases: TGTGCCAGCAGCCCTAGCGGGGGCCATTACAATGAGCAGTTCTTC. Translating it yields CASSPSGGHYNEQFF.

V is TRBV27 and J is TRBJ2-1; the D gene is possibly TRBD1 (6 bases). V was shortened by 3 bases and J by 9 bases, with 12 bases between the two germline ends. Germline V lookup: CDR1 MNHEY, CDR2 SMNVEV (reference sequence). This CDR3 region has 13 residues. In DNA form, the CDR3 reads TGTGCCAGCAGTTTCCGACAGGCTCCTGAGCAGTTCTTC. Translation gives CASSFRQAPEQFF.

This chain uses TRBV28 with TRBJ2-1; tentatively, D is TRBD1 or TRBD2 (5 bases each). Germline CDR1 and CDR2: MDHEN and SYDVKM. V lost 7 bases to trimming and J lost 0 bases, with 22 bases between them. The CDR3 length is 18 residues. In DNA form, the CDR3 reads TGTGCCAGCATCAGTCTGGGACCGAGGGACCTCTCCTACAATGAGCAGTTCTTC. Residues: CASISLGPRDLSYNEQFF.

The chain combines TRBV28 with TRBJ2-7; 12 nucleotides align to TRBD2. The trim removed 4 bases at V and 4 bases at J, leaving 8 bases unmatched. The CDR3 is made up of 16 amino acids. Looked up from germline, CDR1 is MDHEN and CDR2 is SYDVKM. In nucleotides, the CDR3 is TGTGCCAGCAGTTCCACTGGACTAGCGGGAAGTTACGAGCAGTACTTC. Amino acid sequence: CASSSTGLAGSYEQYF.

The CDR3 here is CASSQDSSSYNEQFF. Written as DNA, the CDR3 is TGTGCCAGCAGCCAGGACAGCAGCTCCTACAATGAGCAGTTCTTC. The V and J genes are TRBV6-5 and TRBJ2-1, with a possible D match to TRBD1 (6 bases). CDR3 length equals 15 residues. V dropped 6 bases and J dropped 0 bases, with 12 bases sitting between them. Germline V gene sequence: CDR1 MNHEY, CDR2 SVGAGI.

The chain couples TRBV2 to TRBJ1-5, with D possibly being TRBD1 (6 bases). CDR3 size: 14 residues. V lost 6 bases, J lost 1 base, and 10 bases lay in between. The germline V gene has CDR1 SNHLY and CDR2 FYNNEI. The CDR3, as DNA: TGTGCCAGCAGGAGGACAGCCAGCAATCAGCCCCAGCATTTT. Its protein product is CASRRTASNQPQHF. The variable domain in full, with the rest retrieved from reference TRBV2 and TRBJ1-5, is EPEVTQTPSHQVTQMGQEVILRCVPISNHLYFYWYRQILGQKVEFLVSFYNNEISEKSEIFDDQFSVERPDGSNFTLKIRSTKLEDSAMYFCASRRTASNQPQHFGDGTRLSIL.

The rearrangement uses TRBV7-2 and TRBJ1-1; no definite D call. Germline CDR1 and CDR2: SGHTA and FQGNSA. The CDR3 totals 14 residues. V was shortened by 4 bases and J by 0 bases, with 9 bases between the two germline ends. The CDR3 region is CASSSSALNTEAFF. CDR3 coding DNA: TGTGCCAGCAGCTCTAGTGCCTTGAACACTGAAGCTTTCTTT. The full variable domain, rest sourced from reference TRBV7-2 and TRBJ1-1, is GAGVSQSPSNKVTEKGKDVELRCDPISGHTALYWYRQSLGQGLEFLIYFQGNSAPDKSGLPSDRFSAERTGGSVSTLTIQRTQQEDSAVYLCASSSSALNTEAFFGQGTRLTVV.

J is TRBJ1-2 and V is TRBV18; 9 bases fit TRBD1. The trim removed 4 bases at V and 8 bases at J, leaving 8 bases unmatched. Germline CDR1 reads KGHSH; CDR2 reads LQKENI. The CDR3 contains 14 residues. CDR3: CASSQGQGTRGYTF. The CDR3 bases are TGTGCCAGCTCACAAGGACAGGGGACCCGAGGCTACACCTTC.

The gene calls are TRBV7-9 and TRBJ1-1; no definite D call. Germline assignment: CDR1 SEHNR and CDR2 FQNEAQ (reference sequence). The ends were cut back, 5 bases at V and 4 bases at J, with 8 bases in the middle. The CDR3 contains 12 residues. Here the CDR3 reads CASSPTITEAFF. DNA of the CDR3: TGTGCCAGCAGCCCGACTATCACTGAAGCTTTCTTT.

In DNA form, the CDR3 reads TGTGCCAGCAGCCCTCTCTGGGGTTCCAATGAGCAGTTCTTC. This gives the protein CASSPLWGSNEQFF. The chain has TRBV5-4 and TRBJ2-1, with D uncertain. This CDR3 is 14 amino acids long. Looked up from germline, CDR1 is SGHNT and CDR2 is YYREEE (reference sequence). V was cut by 4 bases and J by 6 bases, with 14 bases left in between. Based on the CDR3 plus reference TRBV5-4 and TRBJ2-1, the full variable domain is ETGVTQSPTHLIKTRGQQVTLRCSSQSGHNTVSWYQQALGQGPQFIFQYYREEENGRGNFPPRFSGLQFPNYSSELNVNALELDDSALYLCASSPLWGSNEQFFGPGTRLTVL.

The rearrangement uses TRBV9 and TRBJ2-1, with 8 bases lining up with TRBD2. The V gene's germline CDR1 is SGDLS and CDR2 YYNGEE. CDR3 length equals 19 residues. Germline trimming cut 1 base from V and 0 bases from J; bases unmatched to any gene: 12. CDR3 sequence: CASSVTLAGTYSSYNEQFF. The DNA for the CDR3 is TGTGCCAGCAGCGTAACATTAGCGGGGACATATAGCTCCTACAATGAGCAGTTCTTC. Filled out from reference TRBV9 and TRBJ2-1, the complete variable domain reads DSGVTQTPKHLITATGQRVTLRCSPRSGDLSVYWYQQSLDQGLQFLIQYYNGEERAKGNILERFSAQQFPDLHSELNLSSLELGDSALYFCASSVTLAGTYSSYNEQFFGPGTRLTVL.

The chain has TRBV7-8 and TRBJ2-7, with 8 bases fitting TRBD2. The CDR3 extends over 15 amino acids. Trimming cost V 5 bases and J 1 base; bases outside gene matches: 7. Germline CDR1 and CDR2: SGHVS and FQNEAQ. CDR3 coding DNA: TGTGCCAGCAGCCTCGGACTAGCCGGATCCTACGAGCAGTACTTC. Its protein is CASSLGLAGSYEQYF.

The chain carries TRBV6-6 and TRBJ2-5; D may be TRBD1 (6 bases). V shed 2 bases and J shed 5 bases, with 12 bases lying between them. The length of the CDR3 is 14 residues. Germline lookup yields CDR1 MNHNY and CDR2 SVGAGI (reference sequence). The CDR3 nucleotides are TGTGCCAGCAGTTACATCGGACAGTCGGAGACCCAGTACTTC. Amino acids: CASSYIGQSETQYF.

In DNA, the CDR3 is TGTGCCAGCAGTTCCTCAGGACAGGGAGGATATTCACCCCTCCACTTT. The encoded protein is CASSSSGQGGYSPLHF. The rearrangement joins TRBV6-6 to TRBJ1-6; TRBD1 matches 8 bases. The J segment lost 8 bases and the V segment lost 4 bases, leaving 10 bases of the junction unmatched. The CDR3 covers 16 residues. Germline V gene lookup returns CDR1 MNHNY and CDR2 SVGAGI (reference sequence).

This chain links TRBV5-3 with TRBJ2-7; 8 nucleotides line up with TRBD1. TRBV5-3 is known as an ORF, though its function is uncertain. V shed 5 bases and J 6 bases; nucleotides not matched to a gene: 10. This CDR3 region has 14 residues. The CDR3 loop reads CARRQPGGFGEQYF. CDR3 nucleotide sequence: TGTGCCAGAAGACAACCAGGGGGCTTTGGCGAGCAGTACTTC.